These T cell receptor beta chains were read from a single sample in a study of regulatory T cells in long-lasting Graves disease. From the multiplex PCR reads, TCRdb called clonotypes with MiXCR, one entry per CDR3 protein. The table includes under 300,000 distinct CDR3 sequences, about 18% detected once. In addition, the sample was reused for a study of T cells in Graves' hyperthyroidism and ophthalmopathy.

The specimen was peripheral blood mononuclear cells (PBMCs), collected at new diagnosis, from a patient treated with antithyroid drugs. The source of these receptors is a woman younger than 45 with Graves disease. CDR3s include the opening cysteine and the closing phenylalanine or tryptophan. The order of the fields is clone size, J gene, V gene, D gene, CDR3 DNA, CDR3 protein. D genes are given only for firm matches. Clone size, where shown, is once, few, many, or a class for clones that have expanded.

clone_size: many
j_call: TRBJ1-1
v_call: TRBV20-1
d_call: .
cdr3_nt: TGCAGCGCCCTCAACACTGAAGCTTTCTTT
cdr3_aa: CSALNTEAFF

clone_size: .
j_call: TRBJ1-2
v_call: TRBV12-3/TRBV12-4
d_call: .
cdr3_nt: TGTGCCAGCAATGGGGTGTATGGCTACACCTTC
cdr3_aa: CASNGVYGYTF

clone_size: many
j_call: TRBJ1-5
v_call: TRBV6-1
d_call: TRBD1
cdr3_nt: TGTGCCAGCACATTCTTCGGGACAGATAGCAATCAGCCCCAGCATTTT
cdr3_aa: CASTFFGTDSNQPQHF

clone_size: .
j_call: TRBJ2-2
v_call: TRBV7-7
d_call: .
cdr3_nt: TGTGCTAGCAGCTTGAATTCGAACACCGGGGAGCTGTTTTTT
cdr3_aa: CASSLNSNTGELFF

clone_size: many
j_call: TRBJ2-1
v_call: TRBV6-1
d_call: .
cdr3_nt: TGTGCCAGCAGTCGGAGACAAACCCTCTATTACAATGAGCAGTTCTTC
cdr3_aa: CASSRRQTLYYNEQFF

clone_size: many
j_call: TRBJ2-1
v_call: TRBV7-9
d_call: .
cdr3_nt: TGTGCCAGCAGCCACCGAGGACTTACTGGAGGGGATGAGCAGTTCTTC
cdr3_aa: CASSHRGLTGGDEQFF

clone_size: many
j_call: TRBJ1-5
v_call: TRBV10-3
d_call: .
cdr3_nt: TGTGCCATCAGTGAGTCAAGGACCAATCAGCCCCAGCATTTT
cdr3_aa: CAISESRTNQPQHF

clone_size: .
j_call: TRBJ2-2
v_call: TRBV3-1
d_call: TRBD1
cdr3_nt: TGTGCCAGCAGCCAACGACAGGGGAGGTTCGCCGGGGAGCTGTTTTTT
cdr3_aa: CASSQRQGRFAGELFF

clone_size: .
j_call: TRBJ2-3
v_call: TRBV12-5
d_call: .
cdr3_nt: TGTGCTAGTGGTTTGTACGGTGGGGGGGCTGATACGCAGTATTTT
cdr3_aa: CASGLYGGGADTQYF

clone_size: many
j_call: TRBJ1-6
v_call: TRBV5-1
d_call: .
cdr3_nt: TGCGCCAGCAGCGGCCGATCTAGCTCCTATAATTCACCCCTCCACTTT
cdr3_aa: CASSGRSSSYNSPLHF